What follows are 7 T cell receptor beta chains derived from one specimen sequenced in a study of T cell clonality in common variable immunodeficiency (dated by TCRdb to between 2015 and 2017). The library was obtained by the immunoSEQ multiplex PCR assay. Here the immuneACCESS table is served through TCRdb, limited to in-frame sequences with V and J called. Missing clones are a known gap in these copies; in checked studies unresolved V genes cover under half, and the rest lacks a known reason. In this sample the table shows roughly 70,000 clones, and no singletons are among them. The top ten hold 1.5% to 2% of the sample. The sequenced material came from peripheral blood mononuclear cells. All receptors come from a person aged 18 to 75 in good health.

There are many counts of this clone. The read ends 3 residues shy of where the CDR3 ends; the end is completed using the germline J gene. This chain connects TRBV7-8 to TRBJ2-5, with D maybe TRBD1 (6 bases). The V gene lost 1 base and the J gene lost 2 bases, with 20 bases spanning the gap. CDR1 is SGHVS and CDR2 is FQNEAQ in the germline V gene. This CDR3 is 18 amino acids long. CDR3 region: CASSLVQGITSGQETQYF. The CDR3 bases that were read are TGTGCCAGCAGCTTAGTGCAGGGGATCACCTCAGGTCAAGAGACC.

This clone was observed at least ten times. Sequencing ends 3 residues short of the CDR3 end; the germline J gene provides the rest. The chain uses TRBV5-1 and TRBJ2-3; D remains ambiguous. The V end was cut by 0 bases, the J end by 2 bases, with 7 bases between. CDR3 size: 14 residues. The V gene's germline CDR1 is SGHRS and CDR2 YFSETQ. Partial CDR3 DNA: TGCGCCAGCAGCTTGGACAGATTCACAGATACG. Translation gives CASSLDRFTDT. The entire CDR3 protein reads CASSLDRFTDTQYF.

This clone was recorded many times. The read falls 3 residues short of the CDR3 end, and the missing part is taken from the germline J gene. The rearrangement links TRBV29-1 to TRBJ2-1, with D maybe TRBD1 (5 bases). CDR1 is SQVTM and CDR2 is ANQGSEA in the germline V gene. This CDR3 region has 13 residues. V lost 8 bases and J lost 0, with 11 bases in between. CDR3 DNA, as far as it was read: TGCAGCCTACGGACATACTCCTACAATGAG. This encodes CSLRTYSYNE. The entire CDR3 sequence reads CSLRTYSYNEQFF.

This clone was found many times. Read sequence stops 3 residues before the CDR3 end, and the germline J gene provides the missing end. The genes are TRBV5-1 and TRBJ2-5; maybe TRBD2 (6 bases). From germline, CDR1 is SGHRS and CDR2 YFSETQ. Trimming left V 0 bases short and J 3 bases short, with 9 bases between. The CDR3 is made up of 14 amino acids. CDR3 bases read: TGCGCCAGCAGCTTGGCCTTAGCGGAAGAGACC. This codes for CASSLALAEET. The complete CDR3 protein is CASSLALAEETQYF.

This clone was observed many times. The read ends 3 residues early relative to the CDR3; the germline J gene fills the gap. The chain uses TRBV10-3 and TRBJ2-5; 7 bases map to TRBD1. Germline CDR1 reads ENHRY; CDR2 reads SYGVKD. J gave up 5 bases and V 6 bases, and 12 bases lay outside the gene matches. CDR3 length: 15 residues. Incomplete CDR3 DNA: TGTGCCATCAGGCCGGGACAGTTCTCCGGGGAGACC. Translation: CAIRPGQFSGET. The entire CDR3 protein is CAIRPGQFSGETQYF.

This clone appeared many times. Read data end 3 residues before the CDR3 end; the end is taken from the germline J gene. This chain links TRBV7-6 with TRBJ2-7; 9 nucleotides match TRBD2. The V segment lost 3 bases and the J segment 3 bases; nucleotides outside the gene matches: 6. The CDR3 sequence is 15 residues long. Germline V CDR1 and CDR2: SGHVS, FNYEAQ. CDR3 sequence reads: CASSLGGGGLYEQYF. CDR3 bases read: TGTGCCAGCAGCTTGGGCGGGGGGGGACTCTACGAG.

There are many counts of this clone. The read comes to an end 3 residues before the CDR3 does, leaving the germline J gene to fill in the end. V and J are TRBV7-9 and TRBJ1-6; D might be TRBD1 (5 bases). The CDR3 runs 12 residues. Looked up from germline, CDR1 is SEHNR and CDR2 is FQNEAQ (reference sequence). Trimming pared 8 bases from V and 8 bases from J, leaving 10 bases between. CDR3 sequence reads: CASRQGHSPLHF. The CDR3 bases that were read are TGTGCCAGCCGGCAGGGTCATTCACCC.